This TCR beta chain was recovered during a study of radiotherapy plus CTLA-4 blockade in lung cancer. Whole-study findings and limits: Tumor-origin TCR clones grew in blood after radiotherapy plus ipilimumab.

About this clone: What it binds is not known.

Assay: immunoSEQ multiplex PCR; the TCRdb copy retains only in-frame clones and omits some. The sample records about 97,000 clones, approximately 75% being singletons. Trimming removed 5 bases at V and 11 bases at J, with 16 bases between. Germline V lookup: CDR1 SGHTA, CDR2 FQGTGA. This CDR3 has 12 residues. The gene calls are TRBV7-3 and TRBJ2-7; D ambiguous. The source was peripheral blood, collected from a patient treated with radiotherapy plus ipilimumab. The TCR sequence derives from a human donor with non-small cell lung cancer who had a partial response to radiotherapy plus ipilimumab. Some clones in this sample may be carry-over from other donors' samples. This CDR3 is CASSPPGPLKYF. DNA for the CDR3: TGTGCCAGCAGCCCCCCAGGTCCCCTTAAGTACTTC.